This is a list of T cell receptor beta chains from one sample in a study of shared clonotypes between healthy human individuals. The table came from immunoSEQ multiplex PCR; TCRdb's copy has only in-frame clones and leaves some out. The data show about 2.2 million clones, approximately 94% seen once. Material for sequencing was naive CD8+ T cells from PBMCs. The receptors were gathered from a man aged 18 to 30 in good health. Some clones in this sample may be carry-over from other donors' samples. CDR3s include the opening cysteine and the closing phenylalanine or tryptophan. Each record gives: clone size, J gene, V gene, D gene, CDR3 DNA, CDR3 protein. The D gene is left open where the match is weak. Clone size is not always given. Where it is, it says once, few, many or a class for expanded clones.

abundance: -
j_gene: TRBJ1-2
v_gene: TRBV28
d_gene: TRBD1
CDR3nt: TGTGCCAGCAGCCCCGGGACAGAAGGAGGTGGCTACACCTTC
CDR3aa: CASSPGTEGGGYTF

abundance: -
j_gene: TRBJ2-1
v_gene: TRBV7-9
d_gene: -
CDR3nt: TGTGCCAGCAGCTTAACTCTAGCTGGTTTGGAGCAGTTCTTC
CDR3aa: CASSLTLAGLEQFF

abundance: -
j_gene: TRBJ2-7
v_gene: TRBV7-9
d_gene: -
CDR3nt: TGTGCCAGCAGCTTAGTAGGCGCCCCATTCGAGGGCGAGCAGTACTTC
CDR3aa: CASSLVGAPFEGEQYF

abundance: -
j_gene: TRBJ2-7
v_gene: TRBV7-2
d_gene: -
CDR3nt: TGTGCCAGCAGCTTTACGAGCTCCTACGAGCAGTACTTC
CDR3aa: CASSFTSSYEQYF

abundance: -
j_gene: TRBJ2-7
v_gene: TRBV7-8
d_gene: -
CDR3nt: TGTGCCAGCAGCCGAGCGGAACAAAGCTCCTACGAGCAGTACTTC
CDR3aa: CASSRAEQSSYEQYF

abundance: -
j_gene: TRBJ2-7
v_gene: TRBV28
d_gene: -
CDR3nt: TGTGCCAGCAGTTTGGGGCGGGATGTCGAGCAGTACTTC
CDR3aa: CASSLGRDVEQYF

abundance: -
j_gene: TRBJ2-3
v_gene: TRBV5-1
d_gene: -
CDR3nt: TGCGCCAGCAGCTTGTACGGGACTTCCTCCACAGATACGCAGTATTTT
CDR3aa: CASSLYGTSSTDTQYF

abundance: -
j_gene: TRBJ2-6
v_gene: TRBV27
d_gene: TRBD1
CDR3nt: TGTGCCAGCAGTTTGCCGACAGGGGGCCCTGGGGCCAACGTCCTGACTTTC
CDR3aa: CASSLPTGGPGANVLTF

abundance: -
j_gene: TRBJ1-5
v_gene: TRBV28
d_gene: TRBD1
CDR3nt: TGTGCCAGCACCGACAGGGTTCAGCCCCAGCATTTT
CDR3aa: CASTDRVQPQHF

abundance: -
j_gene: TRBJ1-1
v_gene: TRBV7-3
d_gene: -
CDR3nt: TGTGCCAGCAGCACCGGTGGGGGGACCACTGAAGCTTTCTTT
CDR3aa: CASSTGGGTTEAFF

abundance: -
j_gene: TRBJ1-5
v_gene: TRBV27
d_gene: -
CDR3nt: TGTGCCAGCAGTTTCTCTATTGGGAATCAGCCCCAGCATTTT
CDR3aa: CASSFSIGNQPQHF

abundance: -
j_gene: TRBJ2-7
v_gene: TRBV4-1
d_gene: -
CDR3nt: TGCGCCAGCAGCCAAACAGAGTCCTACGAGCAGTACTTC
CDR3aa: CASSQTESYEQYF

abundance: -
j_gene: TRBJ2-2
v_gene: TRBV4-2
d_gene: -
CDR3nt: TGTGCCAGCAGCTCAGGGAACGGGGAGCTGTTTTTT
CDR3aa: CASSSGNGELFF

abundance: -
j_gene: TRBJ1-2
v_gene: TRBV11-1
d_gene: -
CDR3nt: TGTGCCAGCAGCCCGGGGGGGGCCGCCTATGGCTACACCTTC
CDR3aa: CASSPGGAAYGYTF

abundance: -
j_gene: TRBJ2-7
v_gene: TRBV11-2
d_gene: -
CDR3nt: TGTGCCAGTTCTCCAGGCCGCGAATGGGGCGAGCAGTACTTC
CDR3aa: CASSPGREWGEQYF

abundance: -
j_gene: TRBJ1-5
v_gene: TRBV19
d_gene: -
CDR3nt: TGTGCCAGTAGTATCGACGGTAGCAATCAGCCCCAGCATTTT
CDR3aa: CASSIDGSNQPQHF

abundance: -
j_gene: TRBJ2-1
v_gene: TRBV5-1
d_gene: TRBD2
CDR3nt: TGCGCCAGCAGCCCGGGACTAGCGGGGGTACCACCTGGCAATGAGCAGTTCTTC
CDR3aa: CASSPGLAGVPPGNEQFF

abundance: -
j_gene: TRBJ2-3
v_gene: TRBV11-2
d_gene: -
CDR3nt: TGTGCCAGCCGCCATGAACTTACCTTCACAGATACGCAGTATTTT
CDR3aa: CASRHELTFTDTQYF

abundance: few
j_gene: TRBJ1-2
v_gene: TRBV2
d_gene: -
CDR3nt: TGTGCCAGCAGCCCCGGGTTCTATGGCTACACCTTC
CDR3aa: CASSPGFYGYTF

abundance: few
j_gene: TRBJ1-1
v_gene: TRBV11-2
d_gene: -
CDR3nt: TGTGCCAGCAGGGGTTGGAACACTGAAGCTTTCTTT
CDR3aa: CASRGWNTEAFF

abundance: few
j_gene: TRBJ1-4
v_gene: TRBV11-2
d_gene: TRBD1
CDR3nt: TGTGCCAGCAGCTCCCGGGACAGCTATGAAAAACTGTTTTTT
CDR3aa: CASSSRDSYEKLFF

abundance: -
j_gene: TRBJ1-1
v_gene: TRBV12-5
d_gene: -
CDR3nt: TGTGCTAGTGGTTTGGACGGGGGTTCTGAAGCTTTCTTT
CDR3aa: CASGLDGGSEAFF

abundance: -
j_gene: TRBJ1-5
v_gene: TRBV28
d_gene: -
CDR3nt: TGTGCCAGCAGTTTACGTCGGAGCCTTTGGCCCCAGCATTTT
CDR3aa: CASSLRRSLWPQHF

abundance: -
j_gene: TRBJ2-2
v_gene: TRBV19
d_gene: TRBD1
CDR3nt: TGTGCCAGTAGTATCTGGGACAGGGGGACCGGGGAGCTGTTTTTT
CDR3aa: CASSIWDRGTGELFF

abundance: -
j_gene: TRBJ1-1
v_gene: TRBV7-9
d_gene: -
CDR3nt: TGTGCCAGCAGCCCCCTAGGACCTAACACTGAAGCTTTCTTT
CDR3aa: CASSPLGPNTEAFF

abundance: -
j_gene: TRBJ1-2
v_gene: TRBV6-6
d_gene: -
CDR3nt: TGTGCCAGCAGTCCCCCGGGAACCTATGGCTACACCTTC
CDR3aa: CASSPPGTYGYTF

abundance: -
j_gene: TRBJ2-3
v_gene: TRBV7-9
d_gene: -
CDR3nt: TGTGCCAGCAGCTTAGTGAGTCCCGCAGATACGCAGTATTTT
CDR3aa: CASSLVSPADTQYF

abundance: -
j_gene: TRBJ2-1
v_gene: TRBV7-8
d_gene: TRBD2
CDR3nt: TGTGCCAGCAGCTGGGGACTAGCGGGAGTTTTCGATGAGCAGTTCTTC
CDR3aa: CASSWGLAGVFDEQFF

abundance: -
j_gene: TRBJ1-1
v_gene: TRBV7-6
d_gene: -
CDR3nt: TGTGCCAGCAGCACCAGGCCGAACACTGAAGCTTTCTTT
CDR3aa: CASSTRPNTEAFF

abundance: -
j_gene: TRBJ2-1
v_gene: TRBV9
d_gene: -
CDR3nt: TGTGCCAGCAGTGAGCTCTCCAATGAGCAGTTCTTC
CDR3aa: CASSELSNEQFF

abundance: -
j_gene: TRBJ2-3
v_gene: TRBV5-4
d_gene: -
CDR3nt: TGTGCCAGCAGTGCAGTCGGCGGGACGCCCACAGATACGCAGTATTTT
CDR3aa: CASSAVGGTPTDTQYF

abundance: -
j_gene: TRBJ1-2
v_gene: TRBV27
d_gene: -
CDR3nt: TGTGCCAGCAGTTCGACCCTCAACTATGGCTACACCTTC
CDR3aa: CASSSTLNYGYTF

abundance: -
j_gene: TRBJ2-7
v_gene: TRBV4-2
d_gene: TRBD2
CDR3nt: TGTGCCAGCAGCCAACTCACGGGGAGGGGCGGTGTCTACGAGCAGTACTTC
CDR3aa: CASSQLTGRGGVYEQYF

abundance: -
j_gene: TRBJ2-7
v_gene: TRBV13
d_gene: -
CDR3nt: TGTGCCAGCAGCCAAACGGTCTACGGCGAGCAGTACTTC
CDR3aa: CASSQTVYGEQYF

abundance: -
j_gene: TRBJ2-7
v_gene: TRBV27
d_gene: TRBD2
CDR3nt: TGTGCCAGCAGGGGACTAGCGGGACCGAGCTCCTACGAGCAGTACTTC
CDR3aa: CASRGLAGPSSYEQYF

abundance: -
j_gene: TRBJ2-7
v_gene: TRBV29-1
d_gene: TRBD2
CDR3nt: TGCAGCGTGGGAGGGTCGTACGAGCAGTACTTC
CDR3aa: CSVGGSYEQYF

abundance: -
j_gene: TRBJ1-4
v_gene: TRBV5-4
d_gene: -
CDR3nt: TGTGCCAGCAGCGGGTTGGATGAAAAACTGTTTTTT
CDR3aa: CASSGLDEKLFF

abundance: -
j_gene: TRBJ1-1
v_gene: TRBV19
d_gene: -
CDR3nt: TGTGCCAGCAATACAGGGAACACTGAAGCTTTCTTT
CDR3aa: CASNTGNTEAFF

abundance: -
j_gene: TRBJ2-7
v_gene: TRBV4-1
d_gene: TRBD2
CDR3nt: TGCGCCAGCAGCCAACGGACTAGCGGGGGCACCTCCTACGAGCAGTACTTC
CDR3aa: CASSQRTSGGTSYEQYF

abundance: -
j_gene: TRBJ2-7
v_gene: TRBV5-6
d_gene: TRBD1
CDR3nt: TGTGCCAGCAGCTTGGGGACAGGGGGCCGAGAGCAGTACTTC
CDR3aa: CASSLGTGGREQYF

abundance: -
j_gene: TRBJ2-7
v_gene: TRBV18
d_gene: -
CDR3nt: TGTGCCAGCTCACCACAACTCAGCGGCCGGTACGAGCAGTACTTC
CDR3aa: CASSPQLSGRYEQYF

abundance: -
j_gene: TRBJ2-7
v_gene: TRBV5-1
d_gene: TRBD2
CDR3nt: TGCGCCAGCAGCTGGGGGACTAGCGGGAGGTCCTCCTACGAGCAGTACTTC
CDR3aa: CASSWGTSGRSSYEQYF

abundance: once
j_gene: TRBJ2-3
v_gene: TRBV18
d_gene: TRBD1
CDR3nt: TGTGCCAGCTCACCACCGGACAGGGGTAGGGATACGCAGTATTTT
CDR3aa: CASSPPDRGRDTQYF

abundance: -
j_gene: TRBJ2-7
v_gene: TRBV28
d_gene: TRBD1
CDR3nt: TGTGCCAGCAATCCAATACAGGGGAGCTCCTACGAGCAGTACTTC
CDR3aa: CASNPIQGSSYEQYF

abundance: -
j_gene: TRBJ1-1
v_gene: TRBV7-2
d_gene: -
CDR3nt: TGTGCCAGCAGCTTAGCCCTAAACACTGAAGCTTTCTTT
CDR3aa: CASSLALNTEAFF

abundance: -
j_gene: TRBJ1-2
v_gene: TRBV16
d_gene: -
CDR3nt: TGTGCCAGCAACCCACGGGGCGCGATAGCTAACTATGGCTACACCTTC
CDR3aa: CASNPRGAIANYGYTF

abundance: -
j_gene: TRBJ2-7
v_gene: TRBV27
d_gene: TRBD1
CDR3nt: TGTGCCAGCAGTCGCTTGACGGGACAGGGGGCCACATACGAGCAGTACTTC
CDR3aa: CASSRLTGQGATYEQYF

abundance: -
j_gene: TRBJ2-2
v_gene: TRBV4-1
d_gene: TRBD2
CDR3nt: TGCGCCAGCAGCCAGGGGGGACTAACCGGGGAGCTGTTTTTT
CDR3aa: CASSQGGLTGELFF

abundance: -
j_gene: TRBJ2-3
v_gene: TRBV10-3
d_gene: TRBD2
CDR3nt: TGTGCCATCAGTGAGTGGCTAGCGGGAGGGGGCGATACGCAGTATTTT
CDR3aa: CAISEWLAGGGDTQYF

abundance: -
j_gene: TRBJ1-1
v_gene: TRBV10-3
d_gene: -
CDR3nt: TGTGCCATCAGTGAGGTTGAACGGGAGAACACTGAAGCTTTCTTT
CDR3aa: CAISEVERENTEAFF

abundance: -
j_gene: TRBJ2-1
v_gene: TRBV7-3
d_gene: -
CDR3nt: TGTGCCAGCAGCTTAAGTGTGAGGAATGAGCAGTTCTTC
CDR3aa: CASSLSVRNEQFF

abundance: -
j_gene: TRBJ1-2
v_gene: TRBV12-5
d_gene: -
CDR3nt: TGTGCTAGTGGTTATGACCAGTCCCTCTATGGCTACACCTTC
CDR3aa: CASGYDQSLYGYTF

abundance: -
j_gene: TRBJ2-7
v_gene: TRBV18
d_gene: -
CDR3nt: TGTGCCAGCTCACCAACGAATTCCTACGAGCAGTACTTC
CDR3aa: CASSPTNSYEQYF

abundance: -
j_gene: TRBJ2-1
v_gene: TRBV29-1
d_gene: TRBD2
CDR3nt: TGCAGCGCCCGGGAGGGGGGTACCTACAATGAGCAGTTCTTC
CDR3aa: CSAREGGTYNEQFF